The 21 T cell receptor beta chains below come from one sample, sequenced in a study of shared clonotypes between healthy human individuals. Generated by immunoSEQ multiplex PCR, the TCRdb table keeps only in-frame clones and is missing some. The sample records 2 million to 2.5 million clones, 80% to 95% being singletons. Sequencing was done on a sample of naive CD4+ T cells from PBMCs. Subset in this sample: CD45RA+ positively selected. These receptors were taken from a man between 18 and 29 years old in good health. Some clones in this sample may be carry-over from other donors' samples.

In DNA, the CDR3 is TGTGCTAGTGCCCTCCGAGGGAAATTGGTAGCTGGGGCCAACGTCCTGACTTTC. Translated, it gives CASALRGKLVAGANVLTF. V gene TRBV12-5 combines with J gene TRBJ2-6; maybe TRBD2 (5 bases). CDR1 LGHNT and CDR2 FRNRAP come from the germline V gene. V was trimmed by 7 bases and J by 2 bases, leaving 21 bases between them. This CDR3 contains 18 residues. The whole variable domain, remainder taken from reference TRBV12-5 and TRBJ2-6, is DARVTQTPRHKVTEMGQEVTMRCQPILGHNTVFWYRQTMMQGLELLAYFRNRAPLDDSGMPKDRFSAEMPDATLATLKIQPSEPRDSAVYFCASALRGKLVAGANVLTFGAGSRLTVL.

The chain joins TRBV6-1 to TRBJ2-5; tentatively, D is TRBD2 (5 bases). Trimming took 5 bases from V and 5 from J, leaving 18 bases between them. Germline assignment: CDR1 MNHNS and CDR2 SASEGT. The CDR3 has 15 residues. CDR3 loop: CASSPPGRFMETQYF. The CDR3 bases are TGTGCCAGCAGTCCCCCGGGAAGGTTCATGGAGACCCAGTACTTC.

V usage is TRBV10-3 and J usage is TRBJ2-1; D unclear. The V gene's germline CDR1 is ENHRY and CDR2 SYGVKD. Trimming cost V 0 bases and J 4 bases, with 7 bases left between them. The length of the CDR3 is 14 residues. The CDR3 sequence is CAISESKFYNEQFF. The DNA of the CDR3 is TGTGCCATCAGTGAGTCGAAGTTTTACAATGAGCAGTTCTTC.

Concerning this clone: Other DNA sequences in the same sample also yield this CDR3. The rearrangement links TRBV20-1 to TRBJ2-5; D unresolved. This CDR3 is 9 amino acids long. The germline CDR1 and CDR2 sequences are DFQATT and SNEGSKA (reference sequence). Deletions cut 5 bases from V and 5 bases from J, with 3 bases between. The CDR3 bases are TGCAGTGCTCGGGAGACCCAGTACTTC. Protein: CSARETQYF.

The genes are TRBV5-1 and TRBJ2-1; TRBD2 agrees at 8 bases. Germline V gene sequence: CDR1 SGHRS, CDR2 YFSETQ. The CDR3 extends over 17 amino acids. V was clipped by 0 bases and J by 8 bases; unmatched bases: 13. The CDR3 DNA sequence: TGCGCCAGCAGCTTGGTGGGAAGTGTTAGCGGGATTGATGAGCAGTTCTTC. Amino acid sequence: CASSLVGSVSGIDEQFF. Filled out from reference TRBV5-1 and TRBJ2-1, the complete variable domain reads KAGVTQTPRYLIKTRGQQVTLSCSPISGHRSVSWYQQTPGQGLQFLFEYFSETQRNKGNFPGRFSGRQFSNSRSEMNVSTLELGDSALYLCASSLVGSVSGIDEQFFGPGTRLTVL.

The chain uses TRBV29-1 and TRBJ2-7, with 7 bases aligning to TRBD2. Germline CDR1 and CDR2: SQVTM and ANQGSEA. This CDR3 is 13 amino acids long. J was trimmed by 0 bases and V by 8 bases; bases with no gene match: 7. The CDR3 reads CSYKRGPSYEQYF. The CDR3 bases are TGCAGCTACAAGCGGGGACCCTCCTACGAGCAGTACTTC.

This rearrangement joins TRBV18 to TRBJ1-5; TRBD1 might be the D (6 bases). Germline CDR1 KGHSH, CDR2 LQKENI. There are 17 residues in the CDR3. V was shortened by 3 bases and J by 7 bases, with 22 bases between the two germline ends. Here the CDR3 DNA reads TGTGCCAGCTCACCGACCTCACAGGGTGGAAGCGGACAGCCCCAGCATTTT. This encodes CASSPTSQGGSGQPQHF.

The CDR3: CASGLPLRHDSYGYTF. For the CDR3, the DNA is TGTGCTAGTGGTTTGCCCCTACGCCACGACAGCTATGGCTACACCTTC. The V gene is TRBV12-5, the J gene TRBJ1-2; maybe TRBD1 (5 bases). The V and J ends lost 2 bases and 4 bases respectively, with 17 bases between them. CDR1 and CDR2 from the germline V gene are LGHNT and FRNRAP. The CDR3 has 16 residues.

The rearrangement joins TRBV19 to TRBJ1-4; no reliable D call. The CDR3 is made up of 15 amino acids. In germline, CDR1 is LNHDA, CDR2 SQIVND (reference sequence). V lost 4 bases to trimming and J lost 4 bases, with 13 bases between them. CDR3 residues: CASSTLTHNNEKLFF. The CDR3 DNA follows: TGTGCCAGTAGTACCTTGACCCACAATAATGAAAAACTGTTTTTT. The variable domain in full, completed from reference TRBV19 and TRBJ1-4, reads DGGITQSPKYLFRKEGQNVTLSCEQNLNHDAMYWYRQDPGQGLRLIYYSQIVNDFQKGDIAEGYSVSREKKESFPLTVTSAQKNPTAFYLCASSTLTHNNEKLFFGSGTQLSVL.

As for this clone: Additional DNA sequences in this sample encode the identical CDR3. CDR3 sequence (DNA): TGTGCCAGCAGCCCTGGAGGCAGCACAGATACGCAGTATTTT. Translated: CASSPGGSTDTQYF. V is TRBV5-4 and J is TRBJ2-3, with TRBD2 as a possible D gene (5 bases). This CDR3 spans 14 amino acids. Germline assignment: CDR1 SGHNT and CDR2 YYREEE (reference sequence). Trimming left V 4 bases short and J 0 bases short, with 9 bases between.

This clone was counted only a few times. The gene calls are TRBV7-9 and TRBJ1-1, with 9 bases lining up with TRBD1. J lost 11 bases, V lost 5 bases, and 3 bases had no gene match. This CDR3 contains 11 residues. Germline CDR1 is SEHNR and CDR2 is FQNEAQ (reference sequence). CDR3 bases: TGTGCCAGCAGCCGACAGGGGGTCGCTTTCTTT. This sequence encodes CASSRQGVAFF. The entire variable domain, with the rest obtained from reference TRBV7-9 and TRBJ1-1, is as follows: DTGVSQNPRHKITKRGQNVTFRCDPISEHNRLYWYRQTLGQGPEFLTYFQNEAQLEKSRLLSDRFSAERPKGSFSTLEIQRTEQGDSAMYLCASSRQGVAFFGQGTRLTVV.

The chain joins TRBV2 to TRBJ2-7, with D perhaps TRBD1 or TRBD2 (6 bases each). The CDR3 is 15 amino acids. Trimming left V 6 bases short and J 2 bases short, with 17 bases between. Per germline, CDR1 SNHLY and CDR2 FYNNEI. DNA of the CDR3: TGTGCCAGCAGCGACCTTCCGGGGGACACCTACGAGCAGTACTTC. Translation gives CASSDLPGDTYEQYF. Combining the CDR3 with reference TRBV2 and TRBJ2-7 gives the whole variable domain EPEVTQTPSHQVTQMGQEVILRCVPISNHLYFYWYRQILGQKVEFLVSFYNNEISEKSEIFDDQFSVERPDGSNFTLKIRSTKLEDSAMYFCASSDLPGDTYEQYFGPGTRLTVT.

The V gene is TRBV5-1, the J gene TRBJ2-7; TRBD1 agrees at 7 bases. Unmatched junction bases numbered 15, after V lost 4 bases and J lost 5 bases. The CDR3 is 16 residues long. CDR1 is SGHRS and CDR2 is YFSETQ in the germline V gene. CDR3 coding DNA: TGCGCCAGCAGCCCCCAGCCGACAGGGATCGGCGACGAGCAGTACTTC. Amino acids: CASSPQPTGIGDEQYF.

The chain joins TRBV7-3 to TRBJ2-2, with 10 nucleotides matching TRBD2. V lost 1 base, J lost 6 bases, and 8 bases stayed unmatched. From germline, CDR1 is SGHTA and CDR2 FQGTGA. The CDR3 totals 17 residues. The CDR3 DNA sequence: TGTGCCAGCAGCTTAAGTCCCCTAGCGGGAGATGCCGGGGAGCTGTTTTTT. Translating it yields CASSLSPLAGDAGELFF.

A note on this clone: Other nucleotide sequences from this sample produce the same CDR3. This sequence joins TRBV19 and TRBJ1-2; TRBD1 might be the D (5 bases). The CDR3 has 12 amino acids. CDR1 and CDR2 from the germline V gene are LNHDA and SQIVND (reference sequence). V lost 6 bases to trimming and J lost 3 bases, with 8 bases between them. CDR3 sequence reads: CASSQGDYGYTF. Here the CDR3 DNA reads TGTGCCAGTAGCCAGGGAGACTATGGCTACACCTTC.

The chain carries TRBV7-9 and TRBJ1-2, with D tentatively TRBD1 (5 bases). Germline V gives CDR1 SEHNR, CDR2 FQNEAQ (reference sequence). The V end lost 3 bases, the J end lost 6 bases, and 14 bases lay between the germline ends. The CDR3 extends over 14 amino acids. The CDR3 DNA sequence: TGTGCCAGCAGCTTCCAGGGAGGCTCAGATGGCTACACCTTC. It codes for CASSFQGGSDGYTF.

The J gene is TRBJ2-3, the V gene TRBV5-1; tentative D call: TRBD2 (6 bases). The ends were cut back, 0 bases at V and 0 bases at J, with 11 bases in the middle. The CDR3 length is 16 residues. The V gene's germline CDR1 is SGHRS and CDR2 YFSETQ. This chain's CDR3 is CASSLAGGVSTDTQYF. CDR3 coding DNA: TGCGCCAGCAGCTTGGCCGGAGGGGTTAGCACAGATACGCAGTATTTT.

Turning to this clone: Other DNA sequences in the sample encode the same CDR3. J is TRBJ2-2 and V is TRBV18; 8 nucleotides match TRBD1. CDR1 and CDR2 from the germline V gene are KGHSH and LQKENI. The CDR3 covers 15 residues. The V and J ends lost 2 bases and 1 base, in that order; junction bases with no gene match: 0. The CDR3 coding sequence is TGTGCCAGCTCACCAGGGACAGGGAACACCGGGGAGCTGTTTTTT. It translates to CASSPGTGNTGELFF. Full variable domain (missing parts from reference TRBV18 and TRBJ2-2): NAGVMQNPRHLVRRRGQEARLRCSPMKGHSHVYWYRQLPEEGLKFMVYLQKENIIDESGMPKERFSAEFPKEGPSILRIQQVVRGDSAAYFCASSPGTGNTGELFFGEGSRLTVL.

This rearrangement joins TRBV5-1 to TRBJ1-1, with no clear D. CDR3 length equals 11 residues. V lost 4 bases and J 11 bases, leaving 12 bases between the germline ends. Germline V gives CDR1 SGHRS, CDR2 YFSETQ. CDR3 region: CASSEMERAFF. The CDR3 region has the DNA TGCGCCAGCAGCGAAATGGAGAGGGCTTTCTTT.

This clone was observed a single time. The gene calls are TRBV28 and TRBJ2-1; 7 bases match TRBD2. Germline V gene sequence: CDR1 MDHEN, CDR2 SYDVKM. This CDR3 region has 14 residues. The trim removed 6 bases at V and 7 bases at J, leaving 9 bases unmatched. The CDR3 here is CASRFRGVVNEQFF. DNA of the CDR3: TGTGCCAGCAGATTTCGGGGGGTCGTAAATGAGCAGTTCTTC. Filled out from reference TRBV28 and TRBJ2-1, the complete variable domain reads DVKVTQSSRYLVKRTGEKVFLECVQDMDHENMFWYRQDPGLGLRLIYFSYDVKMKEKGDIPEGYSVSREKKERFSLILESASTNQTSMYLCASRFRGVVNEQFFGPGTRLTVL.

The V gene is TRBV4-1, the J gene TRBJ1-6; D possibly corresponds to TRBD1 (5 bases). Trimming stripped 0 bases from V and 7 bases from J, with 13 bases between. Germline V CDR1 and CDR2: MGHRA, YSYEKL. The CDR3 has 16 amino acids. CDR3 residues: CASSQEIGRENSPLHF. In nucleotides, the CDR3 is TGCGCCAGCAGCCAAGAAATCGGCAGGGAGAATTCACCCCTCCACTTT.